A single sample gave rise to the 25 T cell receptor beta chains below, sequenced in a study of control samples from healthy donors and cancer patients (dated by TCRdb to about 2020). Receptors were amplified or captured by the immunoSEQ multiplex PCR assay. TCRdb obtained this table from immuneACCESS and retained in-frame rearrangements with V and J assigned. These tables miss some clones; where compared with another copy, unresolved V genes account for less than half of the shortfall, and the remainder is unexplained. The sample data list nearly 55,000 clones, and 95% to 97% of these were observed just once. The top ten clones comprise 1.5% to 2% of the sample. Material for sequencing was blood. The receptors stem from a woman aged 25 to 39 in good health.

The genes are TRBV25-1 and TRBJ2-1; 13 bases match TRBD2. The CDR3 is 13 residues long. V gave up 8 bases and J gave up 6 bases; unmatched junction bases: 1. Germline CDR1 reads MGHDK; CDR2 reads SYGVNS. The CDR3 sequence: CASRLAGGNEQFF. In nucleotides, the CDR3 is TGTGCCAGCCGACTAGCGGGAGGCAATGAGCAGTTCTTC. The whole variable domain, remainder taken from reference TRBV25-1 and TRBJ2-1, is EADIYQTPRYLVIGTGKKITLECSQTMGHDKMYWYQQDPGMELHLIHYSYGVNSTEKGDLSSESTVSRIRTEHFPLTLESARPSHTSQYLCASRLAGGNEQFFGPGTRLTVL.

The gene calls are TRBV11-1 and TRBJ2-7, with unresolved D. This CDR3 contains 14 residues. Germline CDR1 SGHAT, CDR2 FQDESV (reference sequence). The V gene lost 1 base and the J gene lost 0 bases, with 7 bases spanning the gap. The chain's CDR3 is CASSLGGYSYEQYF. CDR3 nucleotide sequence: TGTGCCAGCAGCTTAGGAGGTTACTCCTACGAGCAGTACTTC.

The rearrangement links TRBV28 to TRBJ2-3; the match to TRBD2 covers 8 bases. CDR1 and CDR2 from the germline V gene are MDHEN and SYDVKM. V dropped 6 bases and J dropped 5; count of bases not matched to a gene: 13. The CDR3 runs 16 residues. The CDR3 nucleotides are TGTGCCAGCAGAACACGACTAGCGAGGGTGGGAGATACGCAGTATTTT. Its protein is CASRTRLARVGDTQYF.

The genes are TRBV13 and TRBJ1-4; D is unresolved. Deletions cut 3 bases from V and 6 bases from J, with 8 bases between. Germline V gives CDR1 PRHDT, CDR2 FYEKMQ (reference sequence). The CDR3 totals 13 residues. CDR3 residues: CASSFSGDEKLFF. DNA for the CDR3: TGTGCCAGCAGCTTCTCGGGAGATGAAAAACTGTTTTTT.

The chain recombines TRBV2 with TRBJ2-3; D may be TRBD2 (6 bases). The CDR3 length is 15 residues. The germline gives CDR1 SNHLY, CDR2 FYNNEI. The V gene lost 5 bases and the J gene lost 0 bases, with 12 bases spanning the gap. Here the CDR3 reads CASSWGVSSTDTQYF. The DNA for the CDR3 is TGTGCCAGCAGTTGGGGGGTCTCTAGCACAGATACGCAGTATTTT.

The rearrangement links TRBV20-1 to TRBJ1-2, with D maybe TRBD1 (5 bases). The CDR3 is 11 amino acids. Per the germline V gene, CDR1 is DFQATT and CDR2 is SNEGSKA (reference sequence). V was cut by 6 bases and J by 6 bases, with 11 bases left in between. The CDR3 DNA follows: TGCAGTGCCGAGGGGCGTAATGGCTACACCTTC. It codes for CSAEGRNGYTF.

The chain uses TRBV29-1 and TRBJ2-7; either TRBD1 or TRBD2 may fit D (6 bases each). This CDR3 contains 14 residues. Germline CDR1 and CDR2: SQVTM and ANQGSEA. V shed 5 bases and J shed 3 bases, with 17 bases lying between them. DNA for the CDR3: TGCAGCGTTCAGGTTGAGGGGGGCGTCTACGAGCAGTACTTC. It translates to CSVQVEGGVYEQYF.

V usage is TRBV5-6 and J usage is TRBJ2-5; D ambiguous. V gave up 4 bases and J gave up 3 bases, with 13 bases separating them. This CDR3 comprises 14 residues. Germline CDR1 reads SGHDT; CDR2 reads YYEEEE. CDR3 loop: CASSLDPHKETQYF. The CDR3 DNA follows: TGTGCCAGCAGCCTGGACCCCCACAAAGAGACCCAGTACTTC.

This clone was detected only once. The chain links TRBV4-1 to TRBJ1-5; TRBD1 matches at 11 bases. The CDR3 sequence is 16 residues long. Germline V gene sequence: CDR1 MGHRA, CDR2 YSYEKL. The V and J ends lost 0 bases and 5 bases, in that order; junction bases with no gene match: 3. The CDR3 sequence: CASSQDWTGGHQPQHF. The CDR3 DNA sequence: TGCGCCAGCAGCCAAGATTGGACAGGGGGCCATCAGCCCCAGCATTTT.

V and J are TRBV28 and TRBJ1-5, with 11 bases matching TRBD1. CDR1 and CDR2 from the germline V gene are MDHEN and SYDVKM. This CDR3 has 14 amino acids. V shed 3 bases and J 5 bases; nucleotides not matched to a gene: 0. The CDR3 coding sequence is TGTGCCAGCAGTTTGGGACAGGGGGATCAGCCCCAGCATTTT. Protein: CASSLGQGDQPQHF.

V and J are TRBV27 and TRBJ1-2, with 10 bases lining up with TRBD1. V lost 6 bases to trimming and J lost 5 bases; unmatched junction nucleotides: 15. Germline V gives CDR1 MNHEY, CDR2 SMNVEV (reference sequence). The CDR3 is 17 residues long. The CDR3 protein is CASSLISTGGGWYGYTF. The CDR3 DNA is TGTGCCAGCAGCCTTATATCGACAGGGGGCGGATGGTATGGCTACACCTTC.

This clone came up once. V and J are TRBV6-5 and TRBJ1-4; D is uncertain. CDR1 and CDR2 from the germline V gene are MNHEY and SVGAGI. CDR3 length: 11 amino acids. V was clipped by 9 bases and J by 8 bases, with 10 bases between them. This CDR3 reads CASTEFEKLFF. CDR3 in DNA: TGTGCCAGTACGGAATTCGAAAAACTGTTTTTT.

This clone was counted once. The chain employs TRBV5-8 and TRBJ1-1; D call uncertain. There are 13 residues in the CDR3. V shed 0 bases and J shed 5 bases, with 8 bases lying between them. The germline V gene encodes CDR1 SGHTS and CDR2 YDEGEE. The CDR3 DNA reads TGTGCCAGCAGCTTGGGGGTGGTGACTGAAGCTTTCTTT. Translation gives CASSLGVVTEAFF.

The CDR3: CASSFGLAQGTDTQYF. In DNA, the CDR3 is TGTGCCAGCAGCTTCGGACTAGCACAAGGCACAGATACGCAGTATTTT. The chain recombines TRBV7-6 with TRBJ2-3, with 8 bases that match TRBD2. J gave up 1 base and V 3 bases, and 6 bases lay outside the gene matches. Germline assignment: CDR1 SGHVS and CDR2 FNYEAQ. CDR3 length: 16 amino acids. The full variable domain, its missing parts supplied by reference TRBV7-6 and TRBJ2-3, is GAGVSQSPRYKVTKRGQDVALRCDPISGHVSLYWYRQALGQGPEFLTYFNYEAQQDKSGLPNDRFSAERPEGSISTLTIQRTEQRDSAMYRCASSFGLAQGTDTQYFGPGTRLTVL.

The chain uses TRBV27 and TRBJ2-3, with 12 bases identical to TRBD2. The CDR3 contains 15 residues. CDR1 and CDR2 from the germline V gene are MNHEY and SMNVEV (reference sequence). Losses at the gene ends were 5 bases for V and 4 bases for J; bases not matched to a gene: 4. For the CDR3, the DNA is TGTGCCAGCAGTCTGAGGACTAGCGGGGCAGATACGCAGTATTTT. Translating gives CASSLRTSGADTQYF.

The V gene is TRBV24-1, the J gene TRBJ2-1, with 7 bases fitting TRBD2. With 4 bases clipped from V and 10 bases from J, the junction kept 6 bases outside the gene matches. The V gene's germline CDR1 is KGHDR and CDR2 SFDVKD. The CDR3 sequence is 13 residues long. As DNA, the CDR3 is TGTGCCACCAGTGAACGACTAGCTGGCGAGCAGTTCTTC. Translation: CATSERLAGEQFF.

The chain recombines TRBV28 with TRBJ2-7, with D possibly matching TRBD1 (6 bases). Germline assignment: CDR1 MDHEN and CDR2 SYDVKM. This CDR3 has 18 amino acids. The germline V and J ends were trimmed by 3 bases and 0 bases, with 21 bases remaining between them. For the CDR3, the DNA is TGTGCCAGCAGTTTGGACAGTCGCTCTCCCGTCTACTCCTACGAGCAGTACTTC. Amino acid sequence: CASSLDSRSPVYSYEQYF.

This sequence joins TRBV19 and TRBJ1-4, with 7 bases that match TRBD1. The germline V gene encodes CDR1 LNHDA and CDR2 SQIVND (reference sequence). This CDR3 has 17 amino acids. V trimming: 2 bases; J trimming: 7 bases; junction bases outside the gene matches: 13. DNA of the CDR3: TGTGCCAGTAGTATATTAACAGGGGCCCGACTTGGTGAAAAACTGTTTTTT. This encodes CASSILTGARLGEKLFF.

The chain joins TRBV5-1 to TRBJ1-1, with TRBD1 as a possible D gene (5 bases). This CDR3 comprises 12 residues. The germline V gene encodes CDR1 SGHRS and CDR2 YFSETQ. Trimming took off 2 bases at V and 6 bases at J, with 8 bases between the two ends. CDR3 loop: CASSLKGAEAFF. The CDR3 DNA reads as TGCGCCAGCAGCTTAAAAGGGGCTGAAGCTTTCTTT.

The CDR3 DNA follows: TGTGCCAGCAGCCTCACAGGGGGCGGGCCAGATACGCAGTATTTT. This codes for CASSLTGGGPDTQYF. The V gene is TRBV7-3, the J gene TRBJ2-3; 9 bases are a match to TRBD1. V shed 5 bases, J shed 4 bases, and the junction held 7 bases outside the gene matches. This CDR3 comprises 15 residues. Germline CDR1 is SGHTA and CDR2 is FQGTGA.

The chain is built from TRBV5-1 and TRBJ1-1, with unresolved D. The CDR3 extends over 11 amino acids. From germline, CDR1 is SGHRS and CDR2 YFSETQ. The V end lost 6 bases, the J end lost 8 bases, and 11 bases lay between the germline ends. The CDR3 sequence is CASNYEGEAFF. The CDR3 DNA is TGCGCCAGCAATTATGAGGGCGAAGCTTTCTTT.

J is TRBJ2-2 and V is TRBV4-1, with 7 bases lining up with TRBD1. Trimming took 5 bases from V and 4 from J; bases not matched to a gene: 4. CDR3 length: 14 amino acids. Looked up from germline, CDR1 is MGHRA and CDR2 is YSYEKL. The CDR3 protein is CASSLRQGTGELFF. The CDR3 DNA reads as TGCGCCAGCAGCTTACGACAGGGCACCGGGGAGCTGTTTTTT.

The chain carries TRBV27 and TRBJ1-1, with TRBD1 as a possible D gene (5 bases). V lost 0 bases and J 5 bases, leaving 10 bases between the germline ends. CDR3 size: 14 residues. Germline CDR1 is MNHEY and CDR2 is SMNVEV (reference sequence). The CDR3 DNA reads TGTGCCAGCAGTTTATCCCGGGGCGGTACTGAAGCTTTCTTT. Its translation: CASSLSRGGTEAFF.

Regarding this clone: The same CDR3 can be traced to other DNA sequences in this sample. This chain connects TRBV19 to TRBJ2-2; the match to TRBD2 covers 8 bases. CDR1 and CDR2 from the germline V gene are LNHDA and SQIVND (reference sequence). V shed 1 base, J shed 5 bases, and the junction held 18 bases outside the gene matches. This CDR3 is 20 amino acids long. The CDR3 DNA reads TGTGCCAGTAGTATAGGCTCGGGACTCGCGGGAGGAACGGGGACCGGGGAGCTGTTTTTT. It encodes CASSIGSGLAGGTGTGELFF.

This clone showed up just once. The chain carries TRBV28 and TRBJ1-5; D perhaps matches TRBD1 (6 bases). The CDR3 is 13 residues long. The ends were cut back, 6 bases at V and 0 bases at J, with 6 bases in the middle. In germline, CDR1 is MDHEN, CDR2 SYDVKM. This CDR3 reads CASRGGSNQPQHF. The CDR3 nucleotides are TGTGCCAGCAGAGGGGGTAGCAATCAGCCCCAGCATTTT. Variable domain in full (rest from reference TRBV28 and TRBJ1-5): DVKVTQSSRYLVKRTGEKVFLECVQDMDHENMFWYRQDPGLGLRLIYFSYDVKMKEKGDIPEGYSVSREKKERFSLILESASTNQTSMYLCASRGGSNQPQHFGDGTRLSIL.